This entry lists 27 T cell receptor beta chains sequenced from one sample in a study of control samples from healthy donors and cancer patients. The repertoire was sequenced with immunoSEQ multiplex PCR; TCRdb's copy has only in-frame clones and lacks some. This sample contains fewer than 250,000 clones. Sequencing input: blood. The receptors stem from a woman aged 25 to 45 in good health.

The chain recombines TRBV5-1 with TRBJ1-2, with D uncertain. Germline V lookup: CDR1 SGHRS, CDR2 YFSETQ. The V end was cut by 0 bases, the J end by 7 bases, with 13 bases between. The CDR3 contains 14 residues. The CDR3 coding sequence is TGCGCCAGCAGCTTGGCAGGACTTCCAAGTGGCTACACCTTC. Its translation is CASSLAGLPSGYTF.

The chain carries TRBV7-2 and TRBJ2-1; 8 bases are shared with TRBD2. V dropped 5 bases and J dropped 9; count of bases not matched to a gene: 15. There are 16 residues in the CDR3. Germline V gives CDR1 SGHTA, CDR2 FQGNSA. CDR3 coding DNA: TGTGCCAGCAGCGTAGGAGGGACTAGTGGGGGGGCTGAGCAGTTCTTC. Its translation is CASSVGGTSGGAEQFF.

The chain uses TRBV19 and TRBJ1-5, with a weak D call TRBD1 (5 bases). The CDR3 loop spans 17 amino acids. Germline-derived CDR1 and CDR2 are LNHDA and SQIVND (reference sequence). V was cut by 3 bases and J by 9 bases, with 24 bases left in between. In nucleotides, the CDR3 is TGTGCCAGTAGTATTACCCAAAGAACAGGTGGTTCGCGGCCCCAGCATTTT. This gives the protein CASSITQRTGGSRPQHF.

V and J are TRBV21-1 and TRBJ2-5; whether TRBD2, the table's D call, matches the DNA was not checked. TRBV21-1 counts as a pseudogene. The CDR3 sequence is 17 residues long. In nucleotides, the CDR3 is TGTGCCAGATCCGAAAGTGAACCTAGCCTTTCGCAAGAGACCCAGTACTTC. This codes for CARSESEPSLSQETQYF.

CDR3 in DNA: TGTGCCAGCAGCCCCAGACCTGCCACTGAAGCTTTCTTT. Translation: CASSPRPATEAFF. This chain uses TRBV9 with TRBJ1-1; no clear D. This CDR3 contains 13 residues. In germline, CDR1 is SGDLS, CDR2 YYNGEE. Trimming pared 4 bases from V and 4 bases from J, leaving 11 bases between.

The rearrangement uses TRBV7-3 and TRBJ2-2; 8 nucleotides align to TRBD2. Unmatched junction bases numbered 7, after V lost 5 bases and J lost 5 bases. The germline gives CDR1 SGHTA, CDR2 FQGTGA. CDR3 length: 15 residues. The CDR3 protein is CASSPGGAGTGELFF. In DNA, the CDR3 is TGTGCCAGCAGCCCCGGGGGGGCAGGTACCGGGGAGCTGTTTTTT.

This chain's CDR3 is CASSLAPGDLYGYTF. DNA of the CDR3: TGTGCCAGCAGCTTAGCTCCCGGAGACCTCTATGGCTACACCTTC. This chain links TRBV7-2 with TRBJ1-2; D ambiguous. Trimming cost V 0 bases and J 4 bases, with 12 bases left between them. Germline V gene sequence: CDR1 SGHTA, CDR2 FQGNSA. The CDR3 extends over 15 amino acids.

The chain uses TRBV5-1 and TRBJ2-7; D is tentatively TRBD1 or TRBD2 (5 bases each). Germline CDR1 is SGHRS and CDR2 is YFSETQ. This CDR3 contains 17 residues. Trimming shortened V by 0 bases and J by 2 bases, and 18 bases separated the two germline ends. The DNA of the CDR3 is TGCGCCAGCAGCTTGGGGTGGGTCTCGAGGGGCCCCTACGAGCAGTACTTC. It translates to CASSLGWVSRGPYEQYF.

V and J are TRBV10-1 and TRBJ2-7; no clear D gene. Germline CDR1 is WNHNN and CDR2 is SYGVQD (reference sequence). The length of the CDR3 is 13 residues. V was trimmed by 0 bases and J by 10 bases, leaving 13 bases between them. The CDR3 sequence is CASSESIIPEQYF. In DNA, the CDR3 is TGCGCCAGCAGTGAGTCGATAATTCCGGAACAGTACTTC.

The chain has TRBV7-9 and TRBJ1-4; no clear D gene. Germline loops: CDR1 SEHNR, CDR2 FQNEAQ (reference sequence). CDR3 size: 14 residues. V was cut by 5 bases and J by 6 bases, with 13 bases left in between. The CDR3: CASSRSPKYEKLFF. The CDR3 DNA is TGTGCCAGCAGCCGAAGCCCCAAATATGAAAAACTGTTTTTT.

The chain couples TRBV4-1 to TRBJ1-2; 8 bases align to TRBD1. CDR3 size: 16 residues. Germline V lookup: CDR1 MGHRA, CDR2 YSYEKL. V gave up 0 bases and J gave up 8 bases; unmatched junction bases: 11. The chain's CDR3 is CASSQDVGQGLSGYTF. The CDR3 DNA reads as TGCGCCAGCAGCCAAGATGTAGGACAGGGACTGAGCGGCTACACCTTC.

V is TRBV7-9 and J is TRBJ2-3; no clear D gene. V lost 2 bases and J 2 bases, leaving 23 bases between the germline ends. CDR1 and CDR2 (germline): SEHNR, FQNEAQ (reference sequence). This CDR3 comprises 19 residues. For the CDR3, the DNA is TGTGCCAGCAGCTTAAAGTCGACCCTCACCCCATTATTCACAGATACGCAGTATTTT. It translates to CASSLKSTLTPLFTDTQYF.

The chain is built from TRBV7-6 and TRBJ1-6, with 7 bases identical to TRBD1. The CDR3 contains 15 residues. CDR1 is SGHVS, CDR2 FNYEAQ, per germline. J was trimmed by 13 bases and V by 2 bases; bases with no gene match: 11. CDR3 in amino acids: CASSLQTGNLGPLHF. The CDR3 DNA reads TGTGCCAGCAGCTTACAGACAGGGAATTTGGGTCCCCTCCACTTT.

The chain is built from TRBV7-8 and TRBJ1-3; 11 positions agree with TRBD1. V lost 3 bases, J lost 0 bases, and 7 bases stayed unmatched. The CDR3 has 18 residues. Per the germline V gene, CDR1 is SGHVS and CDR2 is FQNEAQ. CDR3 bases: TGTGCCAGCAGCTTGGGGACAGGGGGTCGTACCTCTGGAAACACCATATATTTT. Translated: CASSLGTGGRTSGNTIYF.

The genes are TRBV18 and TRBJ2-5; D possibly uses TRBD1 or TRBD2 (5 bases each). The V gene's germline CDR1 is KGHSH and CDR2 LQKENI. This CDR3 region has 14 residues. V lost 2 bases and J 2 bases, leaving 9 bases between the germline ends. The CDR3 sequence: CASSPTGPQETQYF. The CDR3 DNA is TGTGCCAGCTCACCAACGGGGCCTCAAGAGACCCAGTACTTC.

The chain couples TRBV6-6 to TRBJ2-5; TRBD1 might be the D (6 bases). Per the germline V gene, CDR1 is MNHNY and CDR2 is SVGAGI (reference sequence). The CDR3 spans 15 residues. The V gene lost 2 bases and the J gene lost 3 bases, with 13 bases spanning the gap. The CDR3 here is CASSYPGAGEETQYF. CDR3 DNA sequence: TGTGCCAGCAGTTACCCAGGGGCCGGGGAAGAGACCCAGTACTTC.

The chain is built from TRBV28 and TRBJ1-3, with D possibly being TRBD1 (6 bases). Trimming took off 7 bases at V and 9 bases at J, with 16 bases between the two ends. Germline assignment: CDR1 MDHEN and CDR2 SYDVKM. The CDR3 has 13 residues. The CDR3 DNA reads TGTGCCAGCAAGGGGGGCTCTTCAGGCACCATATATTTT. Its translation: CASKGGSSGTIYF.

V is TRBV11-2 and J is TRBJ1-5; D call uncertain. The CDR3 covers 14 residues. From germline, CDR1 is SGHAT and CDR2 FQNNGV. V lost 1 base, J lost 0 bases, and 4 bases lay in between. The CDR3 protein is CASSLVSSNQPQHF. The CDR3 DNA reads TGTGCCAGCAGCTTAGTGAGTAGCAATCAGCCCCAGCATTTT.

The DNA of the CDR3 is TGCGCCAGCAGCCCAACCCCCGACAGCTCCTACGAGCAGTACTTC. It is translated as CASSPTPDSSYEQYF. This chain links TRBV5-1 with TRBJ2-7, with D perhaps matching TRBD1 (5 bases). V was cut by 4 bases and J by 0 bases, with 14 bases left in between. CDR1 and CDR2 (germline): SGHRS, YFSETQ. The CDR3 contains 15 residues.

J is TRBJ1-2 and V is TRBV5-6; D uncertain. Germline lookup yields CDR1 SGHDT and CDR2 YYEEEE. This CDR3 has 16 residues. V was clipped by 4 bases and J by 5 bases, with 21 bases between them. CDR3 sequence: CASSRGPGGKLYGYTF. In DNA form, the CDR3 reads TGTGCCAGCAGCCGCGGTCCGGGAGGAAAGTTATATGGCTACACCTTC.

The gene calls are TRBV10-3 and TRBJ2-1; 9 bases fit TRBD2. Trimming took 9 bases from V and 8 from J; bases not matched to a gene: 20. Per germline, CDR1 ENHRY and CDR2 SYGVKD. The CDR3 runs to 17 residues. The CDR3 here is CAIAPSGALARGYEQFF. CDR3 DNA: TGTGCCATTGCCCCTAGCGGGGCACTCGCCCGGGGCTATGAGCAGTTCTTC.

This chain joins TRBV6-2 or TRBV6-3 and TRBJ1-4, with 7 nucleotides matching TRBD1. CDR1 MNHEY and CDR2 SVGEGT come from the germline V gene. V dropped 5 bases and J dropped 8; count of bases not matched to a gene: 11. The CDR3 sequence is 15 residues long. As DNA, the CDR3 is TGTGCCAGCAGTACGCAATACAGGGGAGGGGAAAAACTGTTTTTT. As protein: CASSTQYRGGEKLFF.

The chain's CDR3 is CASSLGQDEAFF. CDR3 in DNA: TGCGCCAGCAGCCTAGGACAGGATGAAGCTTTCTTT. The J gene is TRBJ1-1, the V gene TRBV5-1; 7 bases agree with TRBD1. Looked up from germline, CDR1 is SGHRS and CDR2 is YFSETQ. V lost 4 bases and J lost 7; bases outside the gene matches: 4. The CDR3 is 12 amino acids.

The CDR3 loop is CASSPRPRGKNYNEQFF. The CDR3 DNA reads as TGTGCCAGCAGTCCGAGGCCGCGGGGGAAAAACTACAATGAGCAGTTCTTC. V usage is TRBV6-6 and J usage is TRBJ2-1, with TRBD2 matching over 7 bases. The CDR3 totals 17 residues. Germline V CDR1 and CDR2: MNHNY, SVGAGI (reference sequence). V shed 5 bases and J 3 bases; nucleotides not matched to a gene: 13.

The chain has TRBV15 and TRBJ2-1; D not resolved. The germline V gene has CDR1 LNHNV and CDR2 YYDKDF (reference sequence). CDR3 length: 13 residues. V was pared by 3 bases and J by 7 bases, with 10 bases between. CDR3 in amino acids: CATSSRVANEQFF. The DNA of the CDR3 is TGTGCCACCAGCAGCCGGGTGGCAAATGAGCAGTTCTTC.

V gene TRBV5-8 combines with J gene TRBJ2-6; 8 nucleotides line up with TRBD1. Germline-derived CDR1 and CDR2 are SGHTS and YDEGEE. The CDR3 totals 18 residues. Trimming cost V 2 bases and J 0 bases; bases outside gene matches: 7. This chain's CDR3 is CASSLFGTGLSGANVLTF. The DNA for the CDR3 is TGTGCCAGCAGCTTATTCGGGACAGGCCTCTCTGGGGCCAACGTCCTGACTTTC.

The CDR3 nucleotides read TGTGCCAGCAGCTTCTCAGGGCCCCAAGAGACCCAGTACTTC. Encoded protein: CASSFSGPQETQYF. V and J are TRBV7-9 and TRBJ2-5; D possibly corresponds to TRBD1 (5 bases). The CDR3 sequence is 14 residues long. V lost 3 bases to trimming and J lost 1 base, with 9 bases between them. Germline CDR1 is SEHNR and CDR2 is FQNEAQ (reference sequence).